A single sample gave rise to the 10 T cell receptor beta chains below, sequenced in a study of beta chain features in type 1 diabetes. Points from the study as a whole: The study found moderately but significantly shorter TCRB CDR3s in all four CD4+ subsets of Type 1 diabetes patients.

Reverse transcribing all isolated RNA meant expressed TCRB transcripts were sequenced. Clones were sequenced by immunoSEQ multiplex PCR, and TCRdb holds only the in-frame ones, with some missing. This sample yields about 650,000 clones, of which around an eighth are seen a single time; over 0.1% belongs to the top ten. For these receptors, no antigen is known. The specimen sequenced was naive CD4+ T cells from blood. These receptor sequences come from a man between 25 and 39 years old with type 1 diabetes.

This clone has just a few counts. The chain has TRBV18 and TRBJ2-7; TRBD1 might be the D (6 bases). The CDR3 has 12 residues. V lost 6 bases and J 7 bases, leaving 13 bases between the germline ends. Germline V gives CDR1 KGHSH, CDR2 LQKENI. In DNA form, the CDR3 reads TGTGCCAGCTCCCCGATCACAGGGGAGCAGTACTTC. This sequence encodes CASSPITGEQYF.

V usage is TRBV2 and J usage is TRBJ1-5, with no clear D. The V end lost 6 bases, the J end lost 0 bases, and 6 bases lay between the germline ends. Germline CDR1 SNHLY, CDR2 FYNNEI. The CDR3 spans 13 residues. CDR3 loop: CASRFNSNQPQHF. The CDR3 region has the DNA TGTGCCAGCAGATTTAATAGCAATCAGCCCCAGCATTTT. Drawing the rest from reference TRBV2 and TRBJ1-5, the complete variable domain is EPEVTQTPSHQVTQMGQEVILRCVPISNHLYFYWYRQILGQKVEFLVSFYNNEISEKSEIFDDQFSVERPDGSNFTLKIRSTKLEDSAMYFCASRFNSNQPQHFGDGTRLSIL.

The CDR3 sequence: CASSQDLSTGALSGANVLTF. For the CDR3, the DNA is TGCGCCAGCAGCCAAGATCTTTCTACAGGGGCGTTATCTGGGGCCAACGTCCTGACTTTC. The chain is built from TRBV4-1 and TRBJ2-6, with 7 bases lining up with TRBD1. The CDR3 sequence is 20 residues long. Per germline, CDR1 MGHRA and CDR2 YSYEKL. V dropped 0 bases and J dropped 1; count of bases not matched to a gene: 12.

This clone occurred a few times. The V gene is TRBV13, the J gene TRBJ1-2, with no clear D. Germline loops: CDR1 PRHDT, CDR2 FYEKMQ (reference sequence). There are 14 residues in the CDR3. The germline V and J ends were trimmed by 0 bases and 8 bases, with 13 bases remaining between them. The CDR3 coding sequence is TGTGCCAGCAGCTTAGGGCACCCCCCGGGAGGCTACACCTTC. Protein product: CASSLGHPPGGYTF.

The rearrangement uses TRBV19 and TRBJ2-5, with unresolved D. Germline CDR1 and CDR2: LNHDA and SQIVND (reference sequence). V shed 3 bases and J shed 5 bases, with 16 bases lying between them. CDR3 length: 15 amino acids. The CDR3 sequence: CASSMKVDLAETQYF. The CDR3 nucleotides are TGTGCCAGTAGTATGAAGGTTGACCTGGCGGAGACCCAGTACTTC. Filled out from reference TRBV19 and TRBJ2-5, the complete variable domain reads DGGITQSPKYLFRKEGQNVTLSCEQNLNHDAMYWYRQDPGQGLRLIYYSQIVNDFQKGDIAEGYSVSREKKESFPLTVTSAQKNPTAFYLCASSMKVDLAETQYFGPGTRLLVL.

There are a few counts of this clone. V gene TRBV29-1 combines with J gene TRBJ2-5; D gene uncertain. Trimming took 5 bases from V and 4 from J, leaving 17 bases between them. CDR3 length: 14 amino acids. CDR1 and CDR2 from the germline V gene are SQVTM and ANQGSEA. CDR3 sequence (DNA): TGCAGCGTTACCATTCTGGTGGTGGGAGAGACCCAGTACTTC. It translates to CSVTILVVGETQYF.

Only a few counts were recorded for this clone. Here the CDR3 DNA reads TGTGCCAGTGCAGGGATGGACACCGGGGAGCTGTTTTTT. This translates into CASAGMDTGELFF. The chain uses TRBV19 and TRBJ2-2; maybe TRBD1 (5 bases). Germline assignment: CDR1 LNHDA and CDR2 SQIVND (reference sequence). The CDR3 covers 13 residues. Trimming took 8 bases from V and 3 from J, leaving 10 bases between them.

A few counts support this clone. The CDR3 region has the DNA TGTGCCAGCAGCTTAGGCCGGGGAGACACTGAAGCTTTCTTT. Translated: CASSLGRGDTEAFF. J is TRBJ1-1 and V is TRBV7-2; D is unclear. Trimming removed 1 base at V and 3 bases at J, with 9 bases between. The CDR3 is 14 residues long. The germline V gene has CDR1 SGHTA and CDR2 FQGNSA.

This rearrangement joins TRBV28 to TRBJ2-7, with TRBD1 identical over 9 bases. Germline CDR1 reads MDHEN; CDR2 reads SYDVKM. This CDR3 has 15 residues. V shed 4 bases and J 2 bases; nucleotides not matched to a gene: 6. CDR3 sequence (DNA): TGTGCCAGCAGTTCCTCCGGACAGGGGACCTACGAGCAGTACTTC. It translates to CASSSSGQGTYEQYF. The complete variable domain, with remaining parts taken from reference TRBV28 and TRBJ2-7, reads DVKVTQSSRYLVKRTGEKVFLECVQDMDHENMFWYRQDPGLGLRLIYFSYDVKMKEKGDIPEGYSVSREKKERFSLILESASTNQTSMYLCASSSSGQGTYEQYFGPGTRLTVT.

J is TRBJ1-5 and V is TRBV10-3, with 10 bases identical to TRBD1. With V trimmed by 0 bases and J by 2 bases, 4 bases remained unmatched. The CDR3 totals 17 residues. CDR1 is ENHRY and CDR2 is SYGVKD in the germline V gene. CDR3: CAISESIGTGGNQPQHF. The CDR3 nucleotides are TGTGCCATCAGTGAGTCGATCGGGACAGGGGGCAATCAGCCCCAGCATTTT.